The 13 T cell receptor beta chains reported below all come from one sample, sequenced in a study of chemoradiotherapy in HPV16-positive cancers. Only in-frame clones appear in the TCRdb table, and some are missing; sequencing was by immunoSEQ multiplex PCR. The sample has roughly 9,300 clones; 60% to 75% are singletons. Sampling was done from a patient who underwent chemoradiotherapy. Source of these receptors: a human donor with HPV-associated anogenital cancer.

This clone showed up just a few times. The chain joins TRBV28 to TRBJ2-3, with D perhaps matching TRBD2 (6 bases). The germline gives CDR1 MDHEN, CDR2 SYDVKM. V was cut by 7 bases and J by 6 bases, with 11 bases left in between. This CDR3 comprises 12 residues. CDR3 in amino acids: CASKAGGDTQYF. The CDR3 DNA sequence: TGTGCCAGCAAAGCTGGGGGGGATACGCAGTATTTT.

This chain joins TRBV7-9 and TRBJ2-2; a weak D match, TRBD2 (6 bases). Germline V gene data show CDR1 as SEHNR and CDR2 as FQNEAQ (reference sequence). There are 16 residues in the CDR3. V lost 3 bases to trimming and J lost 5 bases, with 16 bases between them. The CDR3 region is CASSFGGLTTTGELFF. The CDR3 coding sequence is TGTGCCAGCAGCTTCGGGGGACTTACCACGACCGGGGAGCTGTTTTTT.

V and J are TRBV5-1 and TRBJ2-2; TRBD2 matches 14 bases. The germline gives CDR1 SGHRS, CDR2 YFSETQ. The CDR3 contains 17 residues. The V gene end was trimmed by 3 bases and the J gene end by 5 bases; junction bases not matched to a gene: 6. This CDR3 reads CASSSTSGGAWTGELFF. The CDR3 coding sequence is TGCGCCAGCAGCTCGACTAGCGGGGGGGCTTGGACCGGGGAGCTGTTTTTT.

This clone was observed a handful of times. The chain uses TRBV6-6 and TRBJ1-1; TRBD1 is a possible D gene (6 bases). Germline loops: CDR1 MNHNY, CDR2 SVGAGI (reference sequence). V was cut by 6 bases and J by 1 base, with 12 bases left in between. The CDR3 loop spans 14 amino acids. In DNA, the CDR3 is TGTGCCAGCAGGCCCGAACAGGGGAACACTGAAGCTTTCTTT. It yields the protein CASRPEQGNTEAFF.

This chain joins TRBV6-1 and TRBJ2-5; 11 nucleotides line up with TRBD1. This CDR3 is 15 amino acids long. Trimming removed 7 bases from V and 2 bases from J; junction bases left unmatched: 6. The germline gives CDR1 MNHNS, CDR2 SASEGT. CDR3 sequence: CASTTGQGVQETQYF. CDR3 in DNA: TGTGCCAGCACTACGGGACAGGGGGTGCAAGAGACCCAGTACTTC.

V and J are TRBV28 and TRBJ2-7; D possibly corresponds to TRBD2 (6 bases). Per germline, CDR1 MDHEN and CDR2 SYDVKM. There are 14 residues in the CDR3. V lost 3 bases to trimming and J lost 5 bases, with 14 bases between them. The CDR3 DNA reads as TGTGCCAGCAGTTTTCCCGCAGGGAGGAACGAGCAGTACTTC. It translates to CASSFPAGRNEQYF.

This chain connects TRBV5-6 to TRBJ2-7; D is uncertain. CDR1 and CDR2 (germline): SGHDT, YYEEEE. The CDR3 totals 15 residues. Trimming removed 6 bases from V and 1 base from J, with 17 bases in between. CDR3 sequence reads: CASNLFSAGSYEQYF. The CDR3 nucleotides are TGTGCCAGCAACCTCTTCTCGGCCGGATCCTACGAGCAGTACTTC.

The chain carries TRBV11-2 and TRBJ2-1; 8 positions match TRBD2. The junction had 6 bases not matched to a gene; V was cut back by 1 base and J by 4 bases. The CDR3 totals 16 residues. Looked up from germline, CDR1 is SGHAT and CDR2 is FQNNGV. For the CDR3, the DNA is TGTGCCAGCAGCTTAGTGGAGGGACTAGTTTACAATGAGCAGTTCTTC. As protein: CASSLVEGLVYNEQFF.

This chain connects TRBV5-4 to TRBJ2-7; D is undetermined. This CDR3 is built from 12 residues. Germline assignment: CDR1 SGHNT and CDR2 YYREEE (reference sequence). Trimming removed 0 bases at V and 3 bases at J, with 4 bases between. The CDR3 protein is CASSLGGYEQYF. CDR3 DNA sequence: TGTGCCAGCAGCTTGGGTGGCTACGAGCAGTACTTC.

Relative to its sample, this clone is medium-sized (0.01 to 0.1%). The chain carries TRBV30 and TRBJ2-3; 7 bases match TRBD1. The CDR3 is made up of 12 amino acids. The V gene end was trimmed by 7 bases and the J gene end by 0 bases; junction bases not matched to a gene: 1. CDR1 GTSNPN and CDR2 SVGIG come from the germline V gene (reference sequence). This chain's CDR3 is CAYRGSTDTQYF. CDR3 bases: TGTGCCTACAGGGGTAGCACAGATACGCAGTATTTT. Based on the CDR3 plus reference TRBV30 and TRBJ2-3, the full variable domain is SQTIHQWPATLVQPVGSPLSLECTVEGTSNPNLYWYRQAAGRGLQLLFYSVGIGQISSEVPQNLSASRPQDRQFILSSKKLLLSDSGFYLCAYRGSTDTQYFGPGTRLTVL.

The chain employs TRBV4-1 and TRBJ1-1, with D uncertain. CDR1 MGHRA and CDR2 YSYEKL come from the germline V gene. The CDR3 has 15 residues. V gave up 0 bases and J gave up 4 bases, with 12 bases separating them. CDR3 sequence: CASSQEPRIFTEAFF. CDR3 sequence (DNA): TGCGCCAGCAGCCAAGAGCCCCGGATATTCACTGAAGCTTTCTTT.

This clone came up a few times. The rearrangement joins TRBV2 to TRBJ1-5, with D possibly matching TRBD1 (6 bases). Trimming left V 7 bases short and J 5 bases short, with 15 bases between. The CDR3 is made up of 14 amino acids. Germline assignment: CDR1 SNHLY and CDR2 FYNNEI. CDR3 region: CASMETGTYQPQHF. In DNA, the CDR3 is TGTGCCAGCATGGAAACAGGGACTTATCAGCCCCAGCATTTT.

The rearrangement uses TRBV7-2 and TRBJ2-2; 11 nucleotides agree with TRBD2. Germline loops: CDR1 SGHTA, CDR2 FQGNSA. This CDR3 comprises 15 residues. CDR3 nucleotides: TGTGATAGGGTAGCGGGGGGGCTAGGAACCGGGGAGCTGTTTTTT. Its protein is CDRVAGGLGTGELFF.